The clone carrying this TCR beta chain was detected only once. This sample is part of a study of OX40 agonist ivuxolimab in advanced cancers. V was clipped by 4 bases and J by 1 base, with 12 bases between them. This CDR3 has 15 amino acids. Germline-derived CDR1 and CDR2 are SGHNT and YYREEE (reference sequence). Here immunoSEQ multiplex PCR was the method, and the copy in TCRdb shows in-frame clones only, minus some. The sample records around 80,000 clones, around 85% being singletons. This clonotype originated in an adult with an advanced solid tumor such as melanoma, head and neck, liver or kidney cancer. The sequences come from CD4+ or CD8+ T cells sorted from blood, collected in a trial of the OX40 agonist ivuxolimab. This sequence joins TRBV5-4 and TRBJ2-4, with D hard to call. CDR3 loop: CASSPSLGAKNIQYF. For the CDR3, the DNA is TGTGCCAGCAGCCCCTCCCTGGGGGCCAAAAACATTCAGTACTTC.